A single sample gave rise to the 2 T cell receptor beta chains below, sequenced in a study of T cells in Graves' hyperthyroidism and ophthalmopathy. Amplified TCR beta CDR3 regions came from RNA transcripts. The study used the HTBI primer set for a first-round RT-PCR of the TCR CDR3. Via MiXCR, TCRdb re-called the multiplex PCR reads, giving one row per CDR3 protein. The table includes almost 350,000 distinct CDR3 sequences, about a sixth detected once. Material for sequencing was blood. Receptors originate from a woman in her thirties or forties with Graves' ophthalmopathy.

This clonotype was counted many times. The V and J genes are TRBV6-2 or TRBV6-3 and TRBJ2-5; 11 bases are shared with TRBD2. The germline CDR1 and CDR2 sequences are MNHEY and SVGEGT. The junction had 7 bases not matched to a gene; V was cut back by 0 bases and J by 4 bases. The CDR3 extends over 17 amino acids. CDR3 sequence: CASSYSASGRIRETQYF. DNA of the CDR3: TGTGCCAGCAGTTACTCCGCTAGCGGGAGGATTAGAGAGACCCAGTACTTC.

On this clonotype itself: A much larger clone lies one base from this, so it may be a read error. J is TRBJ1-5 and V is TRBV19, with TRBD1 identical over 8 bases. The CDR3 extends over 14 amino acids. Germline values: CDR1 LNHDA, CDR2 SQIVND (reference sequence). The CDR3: CVSGQDRANQPQHF. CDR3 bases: TGTGTCAGTGGCCAGGACAGGGCGAACCAGCCCCAGCATTTT.